This T cell receptor beta chain was found in a study of blood T cell repertoires in COVID-19. In the study overall: The United States, Italy and Spain were the sources of the acute and convalescent COVID-19 samples.

The assay was immunoSEQ multiplex PCR, and TCRdb's table has in-frame clones only and misses some. The table lists under 250,000 clones, 80% to 85% of them singletons. This CDR3 comprises 15 residues. Between the trimmed V and J ends, which lost 5 bases and 0 bases, there was a span of 11 bases. Germline-derived CDR1 and CDR2 are MDHEN and SYDVKM. This clone has a single count. V is TRBV28 and J is TRBJ1-3; D remains unclear. The sequence was collected from a woman aged 65 to 85 with COVID-19, enrolled during active disease. The sample was peripheral blood. For the CDR3, the DNA is TGTGCCAGCAGTGGTACCGGGTCCTCTGGAAACACCATATATTTT. This translates into CASSGTGSSGNTIYF.